Listed below are T cell receptor beta chains from one sample, sequenced in a study of early T cells in non-severe SARS-CoV-2 infection. TCRdb analysed the 5' RACE reads with MiXCR anew, one entry per CDR3 protein. The profile shows around 26,000 distinct CDR3 sequences, approximately 4.8% of them singletons. The source material was whole blood. Receptors originate from an adult who was a healthcare worker with PCR-confirmed SARS-CoV-2 infection or an uninfected control (not recorded which). Both conserved end residues are part of each CDR3. The D gene is left open where the match is weak. For some rows the clone size is stated as once, few or many, or as a class when expanded; others skip it.

D	V	size	J	DNA	CDR3
NA	TRBV20-1	many	TRBJ1-3	TGCAGTGCTGAAACAGGCTCTGAAAACACCATATATTTT	CSAETGSENTIYF
NA	TRBV28	many	TRBJ1-6	TGTGCCAGCAGTTTAGTCTCCCTGAGCTCCTATAATTCACCCCTCCACTTT	CASSLVSLSSYNSPLHF
NA	TRBV7-2	many	TRBJ1-1	TGTGCCAGCAGCCCCTCGCTCATGAACACTGAAGCTTTCTTT	CASSPSLMNTEAFF
TRBD1	TRBV6-6	many	TRBJ2-3	TGTGCCAGCAGTCCGGTGGACAGGGCCCCTAAAGATACGCAGTATTTT	CASSPVDRAPKDTQYF
NA	TRBV28	many	TRBJ2-3	TGTGCCAGCTTAAGGGTCAGAACAGATACGCAGTATTTT	CASLRVRTDTQYF
NA	TRBV7-9	NA	TRBJ2-6	TGTGCCAGCAGCCTGACAGCCTCGGGAGGGGCCAACGTCCTGACTTTC	CASSLTASGGANVLTF
NA	TRBV20-1	many	TRBJ1-5	TGCAGTGCTAGAGCGGTCGCAGGGGATCAGCCCCAGCATTTT	CSARAVAGDQPQHF
TRBD2	TRBV27	few	TRBJ2-1	TGTGCCAGCAGTTCCGAGAACGCAGGACTAGTGTCTTACAATGAGCAGTTCTTC	CASSSENAGLVSYNEQFF
NA	TRBV7-2	many	TRBJ1-1	TGTGCCAGCAGCTTATTTTGGCAGGGGCGCATGAACACTGAAGCTTTCTTT	CASSLFWQGRMNTEAFF
NA	TRBV7-2	many	TRBJ2-2	TGTGCCAGCAGCTTACACGGGATCCGGGAGCTGTTTTTT	CASSLHGIRELFF
NA	TRBV7-2	many	TRBJ1-1	TGTGCCAGCAGCGCCGGGGCCGAAGCTTTCTTT	CASSAGAEAFF
NA	TRBV14	NA	TRBJ1-4	TGTGCCAGCAGCCAAGAGTCGGTAGGGAAAAATGAAAAACTGTTTTTT	CASSQESVGKNEKLFF
TRBD1	TRBV5-5	few	TRBJ1-5	TGTGCCAGCAGCTTCGACGGACAGGGCAATCAGCCCCAGCATTTT	CASSFDGQGNQPQHF
TRBD1	TRBV20-1	many	TRBJ1-1	TGCAGTGCCAGGACAGGGGGGCACACTGAAGCTTTCTTT	CSARTGGHTEAFF
NA	TRBV27	many	TRBJ2-3	TGTGCCAGCAGGGGGGAAACAGATACGCAGTATTTT	CASRGETDTQYF
NA	TRBV11-2	many	TRBJ2-2	TGTGCCAGCAGCTTTGAAAGGAGCGCGAACACCGGGGAGCTGTTTTTT	CASSFERSANTGELFF
TRBD1	TRBV2	NA	TRBJ1-2	TGTACCACCGTGACAGGGGGTTTCTATGGCTACACCTTC	CTTVTGGFYGYTF
NA	TRBV5-1	NA	TRBJ2-7	TGCGCCAGCAGCTTGGAGGGGCCGCACGAGCAGTACTTC	CASSLEGPHEQYF
TRBD1	TRBV20-1	many	TRBJ1-1	TGCAGCCACAGGGCGACAGGGAGCACTGAAGCTTTCTTT	CSHRATGSTEAFF
NA	TRBV10-3	many	TRBJ2-4	TGTGCCATCAGTGAGTCCGCGGGTTGGATTCAGTACTTC	CAISESAGWIQYF
NA	TRBV7-9	many	TRBJ1-5	TGTGCCAGCAGCTTAGGGGGTTCGGATCAGCCCCAGCATTTT	CASSLGGSDQPQHF
TRBD1	TRBV18	many	TRBJ1-1	TGTGCCAGCTCACGCAGGGACAGGGGGCGGATAACTGAAGCTTTCTTT	CASSRRDRGRITEAFF
NA	TRBV7-9	few	TRBJ1-4	TGTGCCAGCAGCTTTTCGTTTTCGGTTTATGAAAAACTGTTTTTT	CASSFSFSVYEKLFF
NA	TRBV24-1	many	TRBJ2-1	TGTGCCACCAGTGAAGCAGGGGATGAGCAGTTCTTC	CATSEAGDEQFF
NA	TRBV4-3	many	TRBJ1-5	TGCGCCAGCAGCCAAGAGGTGGGCAGCAATCAGCCCCAGCATTTT	CASSQEVGSNQPQHF
TRBD1	TRBV7-9	many	TRBJ2-2	TGTGCCAGCAGCGTACAGGGGTACACCGGGGAGCTGTTTTTT	CASSVQGYTGELFF
NA	TRBV24-1	many	TRBJ2-2	TGTGCCACCAGTGATTCAGGCAGGGGCAACACCGGGGAGCTGTTTTTT	CATSDSGRGNTGELFF
TRBD1	TRBV5-6	NA	TRBJ1-2	TGTGCCAGCAGCTTGGACAGGGGGAACTATGGCTACACCTTC	CASSLDRGNYGYTF
NA	TRBV29-1	many	TRBJ2-5	TGCAGCCCGGGACTCCGTGGGGCGGACGGGGAGACCCAGTACTTC	CSPGLRGADGETQYF
NA	TRBV5-1	many	TRBJ2-1	TGCGCCAGCAGCTTGGGGGACACTTACAATGAGCAGTTCTTC	CASSLGDTYNEQFF
TRBD1	TRBV12-3/TRBV12-4	few	TRBJ2-7	TGTGCCACCCAACAGGGGTTGGGCGAGCAGTACTTC	CATQQGLGEQYF
NA	TRBV5-1	many	TRBJ1-5	TGCGCCAGCAGCTTGGCAGGGTTCCAGCCCCAGCATTTT	CASSLAGFQPQHF
NA	TRBV15	many	TRBJ1-5	TGTGCCACCAGCGGCCGGGACCCCGATCAGCCCCAGCATTTT	CATSGRDPDQPQHF
TRBD1	TRBV5-1	medium-sized	TRBJ2-1	TGCGCCAGCAGCCTAGGGGACAGACCCTACAATGAGCAGTTCTTC	CASSLGDRPYNEQFF
NA	TRBV4-3	many	TRBJ2-7	TGCGCCAGCAGCCAAGGACCTGCCTACGAGCAGTACTTC	CASSQGPAYEQYF
TRBD1	TRBV20-1	many	TRBJ2-2	TGCAGTGCCCGGGGGGACAGGGGTACCGGGGAGCTGTTTTTT	CSARGDRGTGELFF
TRBD1	TRBV10-3	many	TRBJ1-2	TGTGCCATCAGTGACGACAGGGACAACTATGGCTACACCTTC	CAISDDRDNYGYTF
NA	TRBV3-1	once	TRBJ2-4	TGTGCCAGCAGCCAAGATCCGGGCTTAGCCAAAAACATTCAGTACTTC	CASSQDPGLAKNIQYF
TRBD2	TRBV2	many	TRBJ2-6	TGTGCCAGCAGTGTTCTGGGGACTAGCGGGGTCGGGGCCAACGTCCTGACTTTC	CASSVLGTSGVGANVLTF
NA	TRBV7-9	many	TRBJ2-6	TGTGCCAGCAGCTTACGGGTGTTCGGGGCCAACGTCCTGACTTTC	CASSLRVFGANVLTF
NA	TRBV20-1	medium-sized	TRBJ1-2	TGCAGTGCTAGTAAAGGCTATGGCTACACCTTC	CSASKGYGYTF
TRBD1	TRBV12-3/TRBV12-4	many	TRBJ2-6	TGTGCCAGCAGTTTGGGGACAGGGGGTTCTGGGGCCAACGTCCTGACTTTC	CASSLGTGGSGANVLTF
NA	TRBV20-1	NA	TRBJ2-5	TGCAGTGCTGTGGCGTTTAGGTTAGCCCAAGAGACCCAGTACTTC	CSAVAFRLAQETQYF
NA	TRBV5-5	many	TRBJ1-2	TGTGCCAGCAGGCTACAGGGCTCTAATGGCTACACCTTC	CASRLQGSNGYTF
NA	TRBV12-3/TRBV12-4	large	TRBJ2-5	TGTGCCAGCAGTTACTGGAAGGAGACCCAGTACTTC	CASSYWKETQYF
TRBD1	TRBV5-1	many	TRBJ2-5	TGCGCCAGCAGCTTGTCAGGGGGCCGTGAGACCCAGTACTTC	CASSLSGGRETQYF
NA	TRBV20-1	many	TRBJ1-2	TGCAGTGCTAGAGATGGGGGCGGCACTAACTATGGCTACACCTTC	CSARDGGGTNYGYTF
NA	TRBV29-1	many	TRBJ1-2	TGCAGCGCCGGCACCTCATATGGCTACACCTTC	CSAGTSYGYTF
NA	TRBV20-1	many	TRBJ2-3	TGCAGTGCTAGTTTTCTGAGCACAGATACGCAGTATTTT	CSASFLSTDTQYF
TRBD2	TRBV4-2	many	TRBJ2-3	TGTGCCAGCAGCCAAGATTTGCGGGAGCTGACCACAGATACGCAGTATTTT	CASSQDLRELTTDTQYF
TRBD2	TRBV7-9	many	TRBJ2-5	TGTGCCAGCAGCCCGACTAGCAGGGAGGCAGAGACCCAGTACTTC	CASSPTSREAETQYF
NA	TRBV28	many	TRBJ2-7	TGTGCCAGCAGCCCCGGTCCACCCTCATACGAGCAGTACTTC	CASSPGPPSYEQYF